This record concerns one T cell receptor (beta chain) sequence. Antigen unknown. These data come from a study of cytomegalovirus exposure and HLA in healthy donors. Notes on the study in general: In a later analysis, at a false discovery rate of 0.05, some 15,000 TCR beta sequences were associated with HLA alleles. The study flagged about 150 TCR beta chains as cytomegalovirus-associated. A later look showed TCR association rates differing by HLA locus, highest for DRB1 and lowest for HLA-C. Sequencing probably produced one cluster of sequence variants that were highly shared.

Germline V lookup: CDR1 SGHVS, CDR2 FQNEAQ. V trimming: 2 bases; J trimming: 4 bases; junction bases outside the gene matches: 3. The CDR3 covers 15 residues. Researchers ran the PCR with 60 Vbeta and 13 Jbeta primers. The table came from immunoSEQ multiplex PCR; TCRdb's copy has only in-frame clones and leaves some out. The sample contains 200,000 to 250,000 clones, about three quarters of which appear only once. The sequenced sample consisted of PBMCs. The receptor comes from a man in his forties or fifties in good health and CMV-seronegative. The chain has TRBV7-8 and TRBJ1-5; TRBD1 matches 9 bases. The CDR3: CASSLMTGGNQPQHF. The CDR3 region has the DNA TGTGCCAGCAGCTTAATGACAGGGGGAAATCAGCCCCAGCATTTT.